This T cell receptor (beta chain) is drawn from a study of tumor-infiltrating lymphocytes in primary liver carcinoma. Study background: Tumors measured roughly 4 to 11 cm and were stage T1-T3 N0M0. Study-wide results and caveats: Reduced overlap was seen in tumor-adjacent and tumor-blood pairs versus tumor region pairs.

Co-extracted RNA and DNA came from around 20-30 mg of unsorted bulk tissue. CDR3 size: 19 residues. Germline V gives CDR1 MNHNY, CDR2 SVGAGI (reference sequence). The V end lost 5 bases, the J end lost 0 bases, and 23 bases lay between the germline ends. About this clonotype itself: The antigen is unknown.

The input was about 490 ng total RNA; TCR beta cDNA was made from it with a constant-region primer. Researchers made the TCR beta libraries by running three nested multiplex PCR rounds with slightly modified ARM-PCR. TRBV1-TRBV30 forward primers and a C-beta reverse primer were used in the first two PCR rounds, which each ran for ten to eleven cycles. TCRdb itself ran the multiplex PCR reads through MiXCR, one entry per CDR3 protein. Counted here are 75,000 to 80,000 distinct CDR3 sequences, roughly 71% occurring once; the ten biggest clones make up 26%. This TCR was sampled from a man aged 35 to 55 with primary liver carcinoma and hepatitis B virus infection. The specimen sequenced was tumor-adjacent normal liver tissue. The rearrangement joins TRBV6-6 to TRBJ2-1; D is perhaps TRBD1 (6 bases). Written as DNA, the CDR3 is TGTGCCAGCAGTCACCACACATACAGGGCCCTAAGCTCCTACAATGAGCAGTTCTTC. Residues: CASSHHTYRALSSYNEQFF.